This TCR beta chain is drawn from a study of blood T cell repertoires in COVID-19. Looked up from germline, CDR1 is MNHNY and CDR2 is SVGAGI (reference sequence). V was trimmed by 7 bases and J by 0 bases, leaving 10 bases between them. The CDR3 totals 14 residues. Profiled with immunoSEQ multiplex PCR; TCRdb holds only in-frame clones, not every one. Of around 160,000 clones in the sample, roughly 88% were seen once. This clone was seen a handful of times. The clonotype originates from a woman between 55 and 75 years old with COVID-19, enrolled during active disease. Sequenced input: peripheral blood. The chain recombines TRBV6-6 with TRBJ1-3; D call uncertain. The CDR3 loop reads CASTLWFSGNTIYF. In DNA, the CDR3 is TGTGCCAGCACACTATGGTTCTCTGGAAACACCATATATTTT.